This is a list of T cell receptor beta chains from one sample in a study of blood T cells in healthy people across ages. TCRdb reanalysed the 5' RACE reads using MiXCR and keeps one entry per CDR3 protein. Here the sample spans nearly 1 million distinct CDR3 sequences, roughly 50% being singletons. Sequenced input: blood. The receptors shown here come from a woman aged 60-70 years in good health. The CDR3 runs from the conserved cysteine through the conserved F or W. D genes are given only for firm matches. Size is stated for part of the rows, as once, few or many counts, or as a class when the clone is expanded.

TRBV4-3	NA	TRBJ2-3	NA	TGCGCCAGCAGCCTAGGAGGGAATCCTAGGGTGCAGTATTTT	CASSLGGNPRVQYF
TRBV5-1	NA	TRBJ2-7	few	TGCGCCAGCAGCTTACCCCTGGGGCGGGGAATCAGCTCCTACGAGCAGTACTTC	CASSLPLGRGISSYEQYF
TRBV4-2	NA	TRBJ2-1	NA	TGTGCCAGCAGCCAAAGACGAGCCCGCGAAGAGACCCAGTTCTTC	CASSQRRAREETQFF
TRBV7-3	NA	TRBJ2-2	NA	TGTGCCAGCAGCTCCGGATCTCCTACCGGGGAGCTGTTTTTT	CASSSGSPTGELFF
TRBV25-1	TRBD2	TRBJ2-3	NA	TGTGCCAGCAGTGAATGGACCCAGGGACTAGCGGGGATCACAGATACGCAGTATTTT	CASSEWTQGLAGITDTQYF
TRBV3-1	NA	TRBJ2-1	few	TGTGCCAGCAGCCACTCGAGGTTAAATGAGCAGTTCTTC	CASSHSRLNEQFF
TRBV7-2	TRBD1	TRBJ2-7	few	TGTGCCAGCAGCTTAGGCCTACAGGGGTTGTACGAGCAGTACTTC	CASSLGLQGLYEQYF
TRBV14	NA	TRBJ1-2	few	TGTGCCAGCAGCCAAGATCGTCCAGGGAGTGGCTACACCTTC	CASSQDRPGSGYTF
TRBV7-8	NA	TRBJ2-7	once	TGTGCCAGCAGCTCACCGGGGGAGTCCTACGAGCAGTACTTC	CASSSPGESYEQYF
TRBV9	NA	TRBJ2-7	few	TGTGCCAGCAGCGTAGGAATGAGGAGCTCCTACGAGCAGTACTTC	CASSVGMRSSYEQYF
TRBV20-1	NA	TRBJ2-7	NA	TGCAGTGCTTCGTCCAGCTCCTACGAGCAGTACTTC	CSASSSSYEQYF
TRBV2	NA	TRBJ1-2	NA	TGTGCCAGCAGAAGGGAAGTTAACTATGGCTACACCTTC	CASRREVNYGYTF
TRBV7-6	TRBD2	TRBJ2-7	few	TGTGCCAGCAGCCCCCGACTAGCGGGAGCTGTCGAGCAGTACTTC	CASSPRLAGAVEQYF
TRBV4-2	NA	TRBJ2-7	NA	TGTGCCAGCAGCCCCGCTAGCAAAGGTTCCTACAATGAGCAGTACTTC	CASSPASKGSYNEQYF
TRBV10-3	TRBD2	TRBJ2-1	NA	TGTGCCATCAGTGAGTCCCTTGGACTAGCGGACTACAATGAGCAGTTCTTC	CAISESLGLADYNEQFF
TRBV4-3	NA	TRBJ1-2	NA	TGCGCCAGCAGTCACAACAGAGGGCCTGATGACTACACCTTC	CASSHNRGPDDYTF
TRBV7-9	NA	TRBJ2-7	NA	TGTGCCAGCAGCACGAAGTACGAGCAGTACTTC	CASSTKYEQYF
TRBV20-1	TRBD2	TRBJ2-7	few	TGCAGTGCCCTCCCACTGGCGGGAGATGCCTACGAGCAGTACTTC	CSALPLAGDAYEQYF
TRBV5-1	NA	TRBJ2-2	NA	TGCGCCAGCAGTTTGGACGGAATCTCGAACACCGGGGAGCTGTTTTTT	CASSLDGISNTGELFF
TRBV7-2	TRBD2	TRBJ2-5	few	TGTGCCAGCAGCTTAGTTGCGGGAGAATGGGAGACCCAGTACTTC	CASSLVAGEWETQYF
TRBV2	TRBD2	TRBJ2-2	NA	TGTGCCAGCATCCAAAGCGGGGGGGGAACCGGGGAGCTGTTTTTT	CASIQSGGGTGELFF
TRBV29-1	TRBD2	TRBJ2-1	NA	TGCAGTGCAGGGACTACCCACAACAATGAGCAGTTCTTC	CSAGTTHNNEQFF
TRBV20-1	TRBD2	TRBJ2-5	few	TGCAGTGCTAGGTCTAGCGGACAAGAGACCCAGTACTTC	CSARSSGQETQYF
TRBV12-5	NA	TRBJ2-1	NA	TGTGCTAGTGGTTTGGTACTCGGGAATGAGCAGTTCTTC	CASGLVLGNEQFF
TRBV10-3	NA	TRBJ2-3	NA	TGTGCCATCACTGGGACCCTCACAGATACGCAGTATTTT	CAITGTLTDTQYF
TRBV7-8	NA	TRBJ2-3	NA	TGTGCCAGCAGCCCCCAGCCGGGGCCCACAGATACGCAGTATTTT	CASSPQPGPTDTQYF
TRBV10-1	NA	TRBJ2-7	NA	TGCGCCAGTTCTCCGGGGCTAGTGTTCTACGAGCAGTACTTC	CASSPGLVFYEQYF
TRBV28	NA	TRBJ1-5	NA	TGTGCCAGCACCTTTGGCACCGACAATCAGCCCCAGCATTTT	CASTFGTDNQPQHF
TRBV15	TRBD1	TRBJ1-1	NA	TGTGCCACCAGCACTCTCACAGGGGAGGGTGAAGCTTTCTTT	CATSTLTGEGEAFF
TRBV20-1	TRBD2	TRBJ2-1	NA	TGCAGTGCCCCGTGGGCGGGAGCCTACAATGAGCAGTTCTTC	CSAPWAGAYNEQFF
TRBV7-2	NA	TRBJ1-2	few	TGTGCCAGCAGCTTAGCGCTTCCTGGCGGCTATGGCTACACCTTC	CASSLALPGGYGYTF
TRBV7-2	NA	TRBJ2-5	NA	TGTGCCAGCAGTTCCACAGAAATCAAGAGAACCCAGTACTTC	CASSSTEIKRTQYF
TRBV10-3	NA	TRBJ1-1	few	TGTGCCATCAGCCAGACGAACACTGAAGCTTTCTTT	CAISQTNTEAFF
TRBV7-9	TRBD2	TRBJ2-1	few	TGTGCCAGCAGCCAAAAGGGGACTACGAACAATGAGCAGTTCTTC	CASSQKGTTNNEQFF
TRBV6-5	TRBD1	TRBJ1-6	few	TGTGCCAGCAGACGGACAGGGGGCTTTTCACCCCTCCACTTT	CASRRTGGFSPLHF
TRBV6-1	TRBD2	TRBJ2-4	few	TGTGCCAGCAGTGAAGCGCTTCCCGGACTAGCGGGAGTCCAAAACATTCAGTACTTC	CASSEALPGLAGVQNIQYF
TRBV7-9	NA	TRBJ1-1	few	TGTGCCAGCAATATAAAAAACACTGAAGCTTTCTTT	CASNIKNTEAFF
TRBV6-5	NA	TRBJ2-5	NA	TGTGCCAGCAGTTACAGGACCGTCCAAGAGACCCAGTACTTC	CASSYRTVQETQYF
TRBV7-7	NA	TRBJ2-1	once	TGTGCCAGCAGCGCCTACGGGGGAGAGGAGCAGTTCTTC	CASSAYGGEEQFF
TRBV27	NA	TRBJ1-1	NA	TGTGCCAGCAGAAACTCAGGTGGGGGGGGAGCTTTCTTT	CASRNSGGGGAFF
TRBV20-1	NA	TRBJ2-3	few	TGCAGTGCTAGAGACGGACAGTTCCTCACAGATACGCAGTATTTT	CSARDGQFLTDTQYF
TRBV20-1	NA	TRBJ2-7	NA	TGCAGTGCTAGAGATGGGTCGGTTATTCTCTCCTACGAGCAGTACTTC	CSARDGSVILSYEQYF
TRBV5-6	NA	TRBJ1-6	NA	TGTGCCAGCAGCCCGGGACGTCGAAATTCACCCCTCCACTTT	CASSPGRRNSPLHF
TRBV18	NA	TRBJ1-1	NA	TGTGCCACCTCAGTGGGGGGCTGGGGGAACACTGAAGCTTTCTTT	CATSVGGWGNTEAFF
TRBV3-1	NA	TRBJ2-7	NA	TGTGCCAGTAGCCCCCCTTTTTCTGGGGAATCTACGTCCTACGAGCAGTACTTC	CASSPPFSGESTSYEQYF
TRBV4-1	NA	TRBJ2-1	NA	TGCGCCAGCAGCCATATACCGGGACCCGGCTACAATGAGCAGTTCTTC	CASSHIPGPGYNEQFF
TRBV5-1	NA	TRBJ2-3	NA	TGCGCCAGCAGCTTAACCGGGACGGCCACCGCAGATACGCAGTATTTT	CASSLTGTATADTQYF
TRBV5-1	NA	TRBJ2-3	NA	TGCGCCAGCAGCTCCTCGACACTGACAGATACGCAGTATTTT	CASSSSTLTDTQYF
TRBV20-1	NA	TRBJ2-7	few	TGCAGTGCTATTTGGGGGGTTGGATCCTACGAGCAGTACTTC	CSAIWGVGSYEQYF
TRBV20-1	NA	TRBJ2-7	few	TGCAGTGGAGAGGGACCACAACTTTACGAGCAGTACTTC	CSGEGPQLYEQYF
TRBV29-1	NA	TRBJ1-1	once	TGCAGCGTTGGAGAAGGGGCGTGGGACACTGAAGCTTTCTTT	CSVGEGAWDTEAFF
TRBV7-8	NA	TRBJ2-1	many	TGTGCCAGCAGCTTAGTGGCGGGGAAGGGCAATGAGCAGTTCTTC	CASSLVAGKGNEQFF
TRBV3-1	NA	TRBJ2-5	NA	TGTGCCAGCAGCCAAGGCTTTGCGGGGCAAGAGACCCAGTACTTC	CASSQGFAGQETQYF
TRBV6-1	NA	TRBJ2-3	few	TGTGCCAGCAGTGAAGCGGCAGGGGATTCAGATACGCAGTATTTT	CASSEAAGDSDTQYF
TRBV13	TRBD2	TRBJ2-5	few	TGTGCCAGCAGCTTTAGCGGGAGCCCGTTCGAAGAGACCCAGTACTTC	CASSFSGSPFEETQYF
TRBV28	NA	TRBJ2-1	NA	TGTGCCAGCAGTTTGGGGGCCCCCAGTGAGCAGTTCTTC	CASSLGAPSEQFF
TRBV4-3	NA	TRBJ1-4	NA	TGCGCCAGCAGCCAAGGTACAGGAGAGAATGAAAAACTGTTTTTT	CASSQGTGENEKLFF